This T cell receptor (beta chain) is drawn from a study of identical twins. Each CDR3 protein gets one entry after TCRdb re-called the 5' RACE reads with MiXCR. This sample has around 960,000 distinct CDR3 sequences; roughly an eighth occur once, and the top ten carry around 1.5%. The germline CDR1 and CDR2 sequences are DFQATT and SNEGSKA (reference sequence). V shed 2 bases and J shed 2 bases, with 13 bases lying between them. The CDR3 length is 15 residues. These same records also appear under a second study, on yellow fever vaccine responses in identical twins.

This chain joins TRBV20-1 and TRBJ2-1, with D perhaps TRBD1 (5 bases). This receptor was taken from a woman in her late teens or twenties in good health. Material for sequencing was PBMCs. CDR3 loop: CSARRSGQTYNEQFF. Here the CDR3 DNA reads TGCAGTGCTAGAAGGTCAGGGCAAACCTACAATGAGCAGTTCTTC.